This TCR beta chain was profiled in a study of human T cells and chemical hapten exposure. The time point: patch test 2, 6 weeks after DPC sensitization. Treatment defined: therapeutic diphenylcyclopropenone sensitization with weekly scalp DPC. Overall study results and limits: Higher patch test scores went with higher counts of PT1 expanded TCRs.

This clonotype was seen a handful of times. Its antigen remains unidentified. TCRdb re-derived calls from the RACE reads in MiXCR, one entry per CDR3 protein. The sample has 84,000 or so distinct CDR3 sequences, roughly 10% seen once. Between the trimmed V and J ends, which lost 4 bases and 2 bases, there was a span of 17 bases. Per the germline V gene, CDR1 is SGDLS and CDR2 is YYNGEE. The CDR3 runs to 16 residues. The material was whole blood, obtained in connection with sensitization to the hapten diphenylcyclopropenone (DPC). The genes are TRBV9 and TRBJ2-3; D is perhaps TRBD1 (6 bases). The sequence came from a woman between 25 and 40 years old with alopecia areata. Some clones in this sample may be carry-over from other donors' samples. The CDR3, as DNA: TGTGCCAGCAGCACCCACGCGGACAGCGTCACAGATACGCAGTATTTT. It encodes CASSTHADSVTDTQYF. The variable domain in full, completed from reference TRBV9 and TRBJ2-3, reads DSGVTQTPKHLITATGQRVTLRCSPRSGDLSVYWYQQSLDQGLQFLIQYYNGEERAKGNILERFSAQQFPDLHSELNLSSLELGDSALYFCASSTHADSVTDTQYFGPGTRLTVL.